One and the same sample provided the 7 T cell receptor beta chains below, sequenced in a study of early T cells in non-severe SARS-CoV-2 infection. TCRdb fed the 5' RACE reads into MiXCR, producing one record per CDR3 protein. The table records over 60,000 distinct CDR3 sequences, around 10% of them present only once. The sequencing here drew on whole blood, taken at baseline. These receptors were collected from an adult who was a healthcare worker with PCR-confirmed SARS-CoV-2 infection or an uninfected control (not recorded which).

This clonotype turned up a few times. The gene calls are TRBV30 and TRBJ1-1; 7 positions match TRBD1. CDR1 is GTSNPN, CDR2 SVGIG, per germline (reference sequence). V lost 8 bases and J lost 3; bases outside the gene matches: 6. CDR3 size: 12 residues. The CDR3 spells CAGTGQYTEAFF. CDR3 DNA: TGTGCCGGAACGGGACAGTACACTGAAGCTTTCTTT.

This clonotype was counted ten times or more. Here the CDR3 DNA reads TGCAGTGCTAGGGGAGGACTAGCGGGTCAGGACTACAATGAGCAGTTCTTC. Its protein is CSARGGLAGQDYNEQFF. The J gene is TRBJ2-1, the V gene TRBV20-1; 11 nucleotides line up with TRBD2. The CDR3 loop spans 17 amino acids. V lost 3 bases, J lost 3 bases, and 10 bases stayed unmatched. Germline V CDR1 and CDR2: DFQATT, SNEGSKA (reference sequence).

The V call is TRBV9, the J call TRBJ2-1; 11 positions match TRBD1. The CDR3 sequence is 14 residues long. Unmatched junction bases numbered 1, after V lost 3 bases and J lost 5 bases. From germline, CDR1 is SGDLS and CDR2 YYNGEE. CDR3 loop: CASSADRGHNEQFF. DNA for the CDR3: TGTGCCAGCAGCGCGGACAGGGGGCACAATGAGCAGTTCTTC.

The V and J genes are TRBV18 and TRBJ2-7; 11 bases agree with TRBD2. The CDR3 extends over 16 amino acids. V shed 5 bases and J 0 bases; nucleotides not matched to a gene: 6. From germline, CDR1 is KGHSH and CDR2 LQKENI. CDR3 sequence: CASSSAGLAGSYEQYF. The CDR3 DNA sequence: TGTGCCAGCTCATCAGCCGGACTAGCGGGCTCCTACGAGCAGTACTTC.

This sequence joins TRBV27 and TRBJ1-1, with D perhaps matching TRBD1 (5 bases). CDR1 is MNHEY, CDR2 SMNVEV, per germline (reference sequence). The V end lost 5 bases, the J end lost 1 base, and 29 bases lay between the germline ends. The CDR3 consists of 20 residues. The CDR3 region is CASSNLSRAGRKGKNTEAFF. CDR3 nucleotide sequence: TGTGCCAGCAGTAACCTCAGCAGGGCCGGCAGGAAGGGTAAGAACACTGAAGCTTTCTTT.

The chain links TRBV3-1 to TRBJ2-5; tentatively, D is TRBD2 (6 bases). CDR1 and CDR2 from the germline V gene are LGHDT and YNNKEL (reference sequence). The CDR3 sequence is 16 residues long. The V end lost 0 bases, the J end lost 7 bases, and 18 bases lay between the germline ends. The CDR3 here is CASSQDGGRRRGTQYF. CDR3 DNA sequence: TGTGCCAGCAGCCAAGACGGGGGACGTCGGAGGGGGACCCAGTACTTC.

The CDR3 DNA reads as TGCAGCGTTGTTAGCGGGGCGGACGAGCAGTACTTC. This gives the protein CSVVSGADEQYF. The chain carries TRBV29-1 and TRBJ2-7; 8 nucleotides match TRBD2. J lost 5 bases, V lost 4 bases, and 4 bases had no gene match. Germline V CDR1 and CDR2: SQVTM, ANQGSEA. The CDR3 extends over 12 amino acids.